A selection of T cell receptor beta chains follows, all from one sample in a study of blood T cells in healthy people across ages. TCRdb processed the 5' RACE reads anew with MiXCR; each CDR3 protein has one entry. The table shows just under 550,000 distinct CDR3 sequences, with less than 25% occurring only once. This sample also belongs to another study, concerning T cells of mothers and their children.

Material: blood. Receptor source: a boy younger than 18 in good health. Each CDR3 is given with its conserved first and last residue. D genes are given only for firm matches. Rows may omit the clone size; those that give it use once, few, many or a size class.

TRBV6-2/TRBV6-3	TRBJ2-1	few	.	CASSSGSHNEQFF	TGTGCCAGCAGCAGCGGGTCTCACAATGAGCAGTTCTTC
TRBV15	TRBJ2-1	.	TRBD1	CATSKQGEEYNEQFF	TGTGCCACCAGTAAACAGGGGGAAGAGTACAATGAGCAGTTCTTC
TRBV9	TRBJ1-2	few	TRBD1	CASSATGGNGYTF	TGTGCCAGCAGCGCTACAGGGGGTAATGGCTACACCTTC
TRBV28	TRBJ2-7	few	.	CASRGGQRAYEQYF	TGTGCCAGCAGGGGAGGACAGCGAGCCTACGAGCAGTACTTC
TRBV7-6	TRBJ2-3	.	TRBD2	CASSPRVAGGTDTQYF	TGTGCCAGCAGCCCTAGAGTAGCGGGGGGTACAGATACGCAGTATTTT
TRBV28	TRBJ2-5	.	.	CASSFKNGQETQYF	TGTGCCAGCAGTTTTAAAAATGGTCAAGAGACCCAGTACTTC
TRBV6-5	TRBJ2-6	many	.	CASSYSGANVLTF	TGTGCCAGCAGTTACTCTGGGGCCAACGTCCTGACTTTC
TRBV5-6	TRBJ1-2	few	TRBD1	CASSLGGQSNYGYTF	TGTGCCAGCAGCTTGGGGGGACAGAGTAACTATGGCTACACCTTC
TRBV29-1	TRBJ2-1	few	TRBD2	CSVPGTSGGAGNEQFF	TGCAGCGTTCCAGGGACTAGCGGGGGGGCCGGCAATGAGCAGTTCTTC
TRBV7-3	TRBJ2-5	many	TRBD1	CASSLGTGKETQYF	TGTGCCAGCAGCTTAGGGACAGGGAAAGAGACCCAGTACTTC
TRBV2	TRBJ1-1	.	.	CASRSSIPTTEAFF	TGTGCCAGCCGAAGCTCGATCCCGACGACTGAAGCTTTCTTT
TRBV11-2	TRBJ2-7	.	TRBD1	CASSLHGQGVYEQYF	TGTGCCAGCAGCCTCCACGGACAGGGGGTCTACGAGCAGTACTTC
TRBV7-3	TRBJ2-3	many	.	CASSLIGTDTQYF	TGTGCCAGCAGCTTAATCGGTACAGATACGCAGTATTTT
TRBV7-6	TRBJ1-4	.	.	CASSLTGGEKLFF	TGTGCCAGCAGCTTAACTGGCGGAGAAAAACTGTTTTTT
TRBV9	TRBJ2-3	few	.	CASSVALFSTDTQYF	TGTGCCAGCAGCGTAGCCCTATTCTCCACAGATACGCAGTATTTT
TRBV3-1	TRBJ2-7	.	.	CASSTTDGSYEQYF	TGTGCCAGCAGCACCACCGACGGTTCCTACGAGCAGTACTTC
TRBV20-1	TRBJ2-1	.	TRBD1	CSARVPGTGGNEQFF	TGCAGTGCTAGAGTCCCCGGGACAGGGGGCAATGAGCAGTTCTTC
TRBV27	TRBJ2-7	.	TRBD2	CASSYGRESEQYF	TGTGCCAGCAGTTATGGGCGGGAGAGCGAGCAGTACTTC
TRBV28	TRBJ2-5	.	.	CASSLVQGGTQYF	TGTGCCAGCAGTTTGGTTCAGGGTGGGACCCAGTACTTC
TRBV7-2	TRBJ2-1	many	TRBD2	CASSQRAGGLRLDEQFF	TGTGCCAGCAGCCAACGAGCGGGAGGCCTCCGTTTAGATGAGCAGTTCTTC
TRBV4-3	TRBJ1-6	few	.	CASSQDFVGVSGNSPLHF	TGCGCCAGCAGCCAAGATTTTGTCGGGGTCTCGGGAAATTCACCCCTCCACTTT
TRBV29-1	TRBJ2-7	.	.	CSVGWQSYEQYF	TGCAGCGTTGGGTGGCAGTCCTACGAGCAGTACTTC
TRBV7-2	TRBJ2-3	.	.	CASSLRGETIQFNTQYF	TGTGCCAGCAGCTTACGTGGGGAGACGATTCAATTTAATACGCAGTATTTT
TRBV7-4	TRBJ2-5	.	.	CASSLGFPEPPEVGFF	TGTGCCAGCAGCTTAGGTTTCCCGGAGCCTCCCGAGGTTGGGTTCTTC
TRBV6-5	TRBJ1-3	.	.	CASSFTTGTSGNTIYF	TGTGCCAGCAGTTTCACCACTGGTACCTCTGGAAACACCATATATTTT
TRBV9	TRBJ2-7	many	TRBD2	CASSVGGGVYEQYF	TGTGCCAGCAGCGTAGGCGGGGGGGTCTACGAGCAGTACTTC
TRBV7-3	TRBJ2-3	.	TRBD2	CASSFRGGPTDTQYF	TGTGCCAGCAGCTTCCGCGGGGGGCCCACAGATACGCAGTATTTT
TRBV27	TRBJ2-3	.	TRBD2	CASSLLAGGPGTDTQYF	TGTGCCAGCAGTTTATTAGCGGGAGGGCCCGGCACAGATACGCAGTATTTT
TRBV28	TRBJ2-5	few	TRBD2	CASRGLAGGDPWTQYF	TGTGCCAGCCGAGGACTAGCGGGGGGGGACCCTTGGACCCAGTACTTC
TRBV7-2	TRBJ2-5	.	TRBD2	CASSLGTSQETQYF	TGTGCCAGCAGCTTAGGGACTAGTCAAGAGACCCAGTACTTC
TRBV6-2/TRBV6-3	TRBJ1-1	.	.	CASSYLWGRNTEAFF	TGTGCCAGCAGTTATCTTTGGGGCAGGAACACTGAAGCTTTCTTT
TRBV5-1	TRBJ1-3	.	.	CASSLAGAFGNTIYF	TGCGCCAGCAGCTTGGCCGGGGCTTTCGGAAACACCATATATTTT
TRBV13	TRBJ2-3	.	TRBD1	CASSLGLNGQGEDTQYF	TGTGCCAGCAGCTTAGGCCTGAACGGGCAGGGGGAAGATACGCAGTATTTT
TRBV12-3/TRBV12-4	TRBJ1-2	.	.	CASSFHRLNYGYTF	TGTGCCAGCAGTTTTCACAGGCTTAACTATGGCTACACCTTC
TRBV4-1	TRBJ1-4	.	TRBD1	CASSQDEGQAATNEKLFF	TGCGCCAGCAGCCAAGATGAGGGACAGGCTGCAACTAATGAAAAACTGTTTTTT
TRBV3-1	TRBJ1-6	.	.	CASSPGQLIYSPLHF	TGTGCCAGCAGCCCCGGACAGCTTATCTATTCACCCCTCCACTTT
TRBV9	TRBJ1-2	.	.	CASSGGANYGYTF	TGTGCCAGCAGCGGTGGGGCTAACTATGGCTACACCTTC
TRBV5-1	TRBJ1-1	.	.	CASSLGAGNTEAFF	TGCGCCAGCAGCTTGGGAGCAGGCAACACTGAAGCTTTCTTT
TRBV28	TRBJ2-7	few	TRBD2	CASSFRGSGRASEQYF	TGTGCCAGCAGTTTTCGTGGTAGCGGGAGGGCCAGCGAGCAGTACTTC
TRBV18	TRBJ1-4	few	.	CASSYDRNNEKLFF	TGTGCCAGCTCATATGACAGAAATAATGAAAAACTGTTTTTT
TRBV29-1	TRBJ2-7	.	.	CSVDRDGTYEQYF	TGCAGCGTTGATAGGGACGGCACCTACGAGCAGTACTTC
TRBV19	TRBJ2-6	.	.	CASEKHGSGANVLTF	TGTGCCAGCGAGAAGCACGGCTCTGGGGCCAACGTCCTGACTTTC
TRBV5-5	TRBJ2-3	.	TRBD2	CASSLVGLGDADTQYF	TGTGCCAGCAGCTTGGTGGGACTAGGAGATGCAGATACGCAGTATTTT
TRBV7-2	TRBJ2-3	few	TRBD2	CASSLVSGDTQYF	TGTGCCAGCAGCCTAGTTAGCGGGGATACGCAGTATTTT
TRBV7-9	TRBJ1-5	.	TRBD1	CASSAGQGEFQPQHF	TGTGCCAGCAGCGCGGGACAGGGGGAATTTCAGCCCCAGCATTTT
TRBV28	TRBJ1-6	.	TRBD1	CASSRAGTGGSPLHF	TGTGCCAGCAGTAGGGCCGGGACAGGGGGATCACCCCTCCACTTT
TRBV11-2	TRBJ2-1	.	TRBD2	CASKAGGGQFF	TGTGCCAGCAAGGCGGGAGGCGGGCAGTTCTTC
TRBV7-2	TRBJ2-5	.	.	CASSSVGFRKETQYF	TGTGCCAGCAGCTCTGTGGGTTTTAGGAAAGAGACCCAGTACTTC
TRBV11-2	TRBJ2-1	.	.	CASSPRQVSSYNEQFF	TGTGCCAGCAGCCCGCGGCAGGTAAGCTCCTACAATGAGCAGTTCTTC
TRBV20-1	TRBJ1-4	.	.	CSASFGGSEKLFF	TGCAGTGCTAGTTTCGGGGGGAGTGAAAAACTGTTTTTT
TRBV5-1	TRBJ1-2	.	TRBD1	CASSTKDRENYGYTF	TGCGCCAGCAGCACAAAGGACAGGGAAAACTATGGCTACACCTTC
TRBV20-1	TRBJ2-6	.	.	CSARDFAGAGSGANVLTF	TGCAGTGCTAGAGATTTCGCGGGGGCGGGCTCTGGGGCCAACGTCCTGACTTTC
TRBV7-2	TRBJ1-1	.	.	CASSPRGTNTEAFF	TGTGCCAGCAGCCCTCGTGGGACGAACACTGAAGCTTTCTTT
TRBV6-5	TRBJ2-4	.	.	CASRGGKDGVNIQYF	TGTGCCAGCAGAGGAGGGAAGGATGGAGTAAACATTCAGTACTTC
TRBV20-1	TRBJ2-7	.	.	CSAAVAEYEQYF	TGCAGTGCTGCCGTAGCGGAATACGAGCAGTACTTC
TRBV29-1	TRBJ1-1	few	.	CSVVSTEAFF	TGCAGCGTTGTATCTACTGAAGCTTTCTTT
TRBV7-9	TRBJ2-7	few	TRBD1	CASSQTWTGDIYEQYF	TGTGCCAGTAGCCAGACATGGACAGGGGATATCTACGAGCAGTACTTC